This T cell receptor (beta chain) was identified in a study of OX40 agonist ivuxolimab in advanced cancers. TCRdb keeps only in-frame clones here, not all; method: immunoSEQ multiplex PCR. The sample shows about 20,000 clones, around 78% of them seen only once. Samples of blood were obtained at baseline, on cycle 4 day 1, and on cycle 7 day 1. Overall study findings and caveats: At doses 0.1 to 3.0 mg/kg, CD4+ and CD8+ clones expanded. Compared with others, partial responders at 0.1-3.0 mg/kg displayed clonal expansion among the lowest.

Points on this clone: Its cognate antigen is unknown.

The CDR3 contains 13 residues. With 7 bases removed from V and 4 bases from J, the gap between germline ends came to 13 bases. CDR1 and CDR2 (germline): SQVTM, ANQGSEA. Sequences were derived from CD4+ or CD8+ T cells sorted from blood, sampled in a trial of the OX40 agonist ivuxolimab. This chain links TRBV29-1 with TRBJ1-4; D gene unclear. This sequence was found in an adult with an advanced solid tumor such as melanoma, head and neck, liver or kidney cancer. The CDR3 here is CSGLTDINEKLFF. The CDR3 DNA reads TGCAGCGGCCTGACGGATATTAATGAAAAACTGTTTTTT.